A selection of T cell receptor beta chains follows, all from one sample in a study of T cell responses to AZD1222 COVID-19 vaccine. The repertoire was sequenced with immunoSEQ multiplex PCR; TCRdb's copy has only in-frame clones and lacks some. The sample records about 78,000 clones, roughly 90% being singletons. This sample comprised peripheral blood, obtained on day 0 of MenACWY control vaccination. These TCRs come from an adult in good health. Both conserved end residues are part of each CDR3. Fields, in order: V gene, clone size, D gene, J gene, CDR3 DNA, CDR3 protein. D genes are given only for firm matches. Clone size, where shown, is once, few, many, or a class for clones that have expanded.

>TRBV18|-|TRBD1|TRBJ1-1
TGTGCCAGCTCACCGACGGACAGGGGGACTGAAGCTTTCTTT
CASSPTDRGTEAFF
>TRBV9|-|TRBD2|TRBJ2-2
TGTGCCAGCAGCGTAGCCCAGCGGGAGTACACCGGGGAGCTGTTTTTT
CASSVAQREYTGELFF
>TRBV7-8|-|TRBD2|TRBJ2-5
TGTGCCAGCAGCGCCTGGACTAGCGGGGGAGCAGGGGAGACCCAGTACTTC
CASSAWTSGGAGETQYF
>TRBV4-3|-|-|TRBJ2-7
TGCGCCAGCAGCCAAGGGGCGAGGGACCAGTACTTC
CASSQGARDQYF
>TRBV5-4|-|-|TRBJ1-2
TGTGCCAGCAGCTTGGGACTCCCGCAAGTCTATGGCTACACCTTC
CASSLGLPQVYGYTF
>TRBV10-3|-|TRBD1|TRBJ1-1
TGTGCCATCAGGGATCCGGGACAGATGACTAATGAAGCTTTCTTT
CAIRDPGQMTNEAFF
>TRBV28|-|TRBD2|TRBJ2-5
TGTGCCAGCAAATTAGCGGGGCAAGAGACCCAGTACTTC
CASKLAGQETQYF
>TRBV6-5|-|-|TRBJ2-7
TGTGCCAGCAGTTACTCGAGGGACTTCACTGGGGAGCAGTACTTC
CASSYSRDFTGEQYF
>TRBV6-2/TRBV6-3|-|TRBD2|TRBJ2-3
TGTGCCAGCAGCCTCCCGGGACTAAGCACAGATACGCAGTATTTT
CASSLPGLSTDTQYF
>TRBV3-1/TRBV3-2|-|TRBD2|TRBJ2-1
TGTGCCAGCAGCCAAATCGGGGGGTCCTACAATGAGCAGTTCTTC
CASSQIGGSYNEQFF
>TRBV23-1|once|-|TRBJ1-4
TGCGCCAGCAGTCAATCAAGGGGCCTGGCTAATGAAAAACTGTTTTTT
CASSQSRGLANEKLFF
>TRBV30|-|-|TRBJ2-2
TGTGCCTGGAGTGTAGCCTGGCACGCCAGGAACACCGGGGAGCTGTTTTTT
CAWSVAWHARNTGELFF
>TRBV6-4|-|-|TRBJ1-2
TGTGCCAGCAGTACTGGACAGAACTATGGCTACACCTTC
CASSTGQNYGYTF
>TRBV5-1|-|-|TRBJ1-1
TGCGCCAGCAGCCCCGGGAACACTGAAGCTTTCTTT
CASSPGNTEAFF
>TRBV6-2/TRBV6-3|-|-|TRBJ2-7
TGTGCCAGCAGTTACACCGACGAGCAGTACTTC
CASSYTDEQYF
>TRBV6-2/TRBV6-3|-|-|TRBJ2-3
TGTGCCAGCAGTTACGGTAAAGCTTCAAACACAGATACGCAGTATTTT
CASSYGKASNTDTQYF
>TRBV19|-|-|TRBJ1-1
TGTGCCAGTAGTCAGGGGTTGAACACTGAAGCTTTCTTT
CASSQGLNTEAFF
>TRBV5-1|-|TRBD1|TRBJ1-4
TGCGCCAGCAGCTCCGAGGGGGCGAAGGGTGAAAAACTGTTTTTT
CASSSEGAKGEKLFF
>TRBV28|-|-|TRBJ1-6
TGTGCCAGCAGTTTCCAAACAGGGACGTACTCACCCCTCCACTTT
CASSFQTGTYSPLHF
>TRBV7-3|-|-|TRBJ2-1
TGTGCCAGCAGCTCTTCTCCAGAAAATGAGCAGTTCTTC
CASSSSPENEQFF
>TRBV2|-|-|TRBJ2-1
TGTGCCAGCAGTCCATCGGACTCGGGTGAGCAGTTCTTC
CASSPSDSGEQFF
>TRBV7-9|few|-|TRBJ2-5
TGTGCCAGCAGCTCCCAGGGATCGAGAGAGACCCAGTACTTC
CASSSQGSRETQYF
>TRBV7-9|-|TRBD2|TRBJ2-5
TGTGCCAGCAGCTTAGACAGCTGGCTAGAACGGGGGGGCCCAGAGACCCAGTACTTC
CASSLDSWLERGGPETQYF
>TRBV7-9|once|-|TRBJ1-1
TGTGCCAGCAGCTTAGAAAACAGTGTCACTGAAGCTTTCTTT
CASSLENSVTEAFF
>TRBV7-7|-|TRBD2|TRBJ2-5
TGTGCTAGCAGCTTAGGGACTAGGCCGGAGACCCAGTACTTC
CASSLGTRPETQYF
>TRBV5-1|-|TRBD1|TRBJ2-1
TGCGCCAGCAGCCCCGGGACAGGACCTTACAATGAGCAGTTCTTC
CASSPGTGPYNEQFF
>TRBV5-4|-|-|TRBJ2-5
TGTGCCAGCAGCACGGGACCCCAAGAGACCCAGTACTTC
CASSTGPQETQYF
>TRBV6-1|medium-sized|-|TRBJ1-5
TGTGCCAGCAGTGACCGGTTTGGGGTCAATCAGCCCCAGCATTTT
CASSDRFGVNQPQHF
>TRBV7-2|-|TRBD2|TRBJ2-3
TGTGCCAGCAGCAAGGGGACTAGCGGGGCCCGTAGCACAGATACGCAGTATTTT
CASSKGTSGARSTDTQYF
>TRBV5-1|-|TRBD1|TRBJ2-7
TGCGCCAGCAGCCCCCTTAGGGAGACAGGGACGTACGAGCAGTACTTC
CASSPLRETGTYEQYF
>TRBV19|-|-|TRBJ2-1
TGTGCCAGTAGGCGACTGTCCCTCCTCTCTGAGCAGTTCTTC
CASRRLSLLSEQFF
>TRBV19|-|-|TRBJ1-2
TGTGCCAGTAGTATAGGGGGCACGAGTGGCTACACCTTC
CASSIGGTSGYTF
>TRBV2|-|TRBD1|TRBJ2-1
TGTGCCAGCCAACTCGACAGGGACAATGAGCAGTTCTTC
CASQLDRDNEQFF
>TRBV5-6|-|-|TRBJ1-5
TGTGCCAGCAGCTTGGGAGGTTATAGCAATCAGCCCCAGCATTTT
CASSLGGYSNQPQHF
>TRBV7-2|-|TRBD1|TRBJ1-5
TGTGCCAGCAGCTCCCAGGGGGCGATCAATCAGCCCCAGCATTTT
CASSSQGAINQPQHF